The rows below give T cell receptor beta chains drawn from one sample of a study of T-cell memory formation after mild COVID-19. TCRdb independently ran MiXCR on the 5' RACE reads; one entry per CDR3 protein. The repertoire has about 450,000 distinct CDR3 sequences, 23% of them found once; the top ten carry 13%. Specimen: PBMCs or a T cell subset sorted from them (not recorded which). Receptors originate from an adult woman who had mild COVID-19 (a few samples of this study predate the infection). Cell type and time point are not known. The conserved cysteine and the conserved F or W are not part of the CDR3 here. The order of the fields is V gene, J gene, CDR3 protein.

v_gene: TRBV4-1
j_gene: TRBJ2-7
CDR3aa: ASSTRVGAYEQY

v_gene: TRBV7-2
j_gene: TRBJ2-7
CDR3aa: ASSVTGEGYEQY

v_gene: TRBV7-9
j_gene: TRBJ2-7
CDR3aa: ASSLEGTGSRWEQY

v_gene: TRBV14
j_gene: TRBJ1-4
CDR3aa: ASSLFLGTTNEKLF

v_gene: TRBV7-2
j_gene: TRBJ2-7
CDR3aa: ASSLNRRGLKYEQY

v_gene: TRBV7-8
j_gene: TRBJ2-1
CDR3aa: ASSLAGRVNNEQF

v_gene: TRBV5-1
j_gene: TRBJ2-1
CDR3aa: ASSLDGGASNEQF

v_gene: TRBV20-1
j_gene: TRBJ2-2
CDR3aa: SARTGGNTGELF

v_gene: TRBV6-6
j_gene: TRBJ1-5
CDR3aa: ASSFLNQPQH

v_gene: TRBV15
j_gene: TRBJ1-1
CDR3aa: ATSRDLTGVTEAF

v_gene: TRBV9
j_gene: TRBJ2-1
CDR3aa: ASSVVGTSGWLS

v_gene: TRBV24-1
j_gene: TRBJ1-2
CDR3aa: ATSEPQHGYT

v_gene: TRBV5-6
j_gene: TRBJ1-1
CDR3aa: ASSSDRAVNTEAF

v_gene: TRBV12-3/TRBV12-4
j_gene: TRBJ2-1
CDR3aa: ASKLASGGRNEQF

v_gene: TRBV11-1
j_gene: TRBJ2-5
CDR3aa: ASSHRDDVQETQY

v_gene: TRBV12-3/TRBV12-4
j_gene: TRBJ1-6
CDR3aa: ATMDRGSTNSPLH

v_gene: TRBV12-3/TRBV12-4
j_gene: TRBJ2-5
CDR3aa: ASSLTGGRETQY

v_gene: TRBV5-6
j_gene: TRBJ1-2
CDR3aa: ASSLGFGQLGYGYT

v_gene: TRBV6-2/TRBV6-3
j_gene: TRBJ2-7
CDR3aa: ASSYVGQGYEQY

v_gene: TRBV11-2
j_gene: TRBJ2-2
CDR3aa: ASSRTNTGELF

v_gene: TRBV19
j_gene: TRBJ2-3
CDR3aa: ASRRTGGSTDTQY

v_gene: TRBV9
j_gene: TRBJ1-5
CDR3aa: ASSEGPDHQPQH

v_gene: TRBV12-3/TRBV12-4
j_gene: TRBJ2-7
CDR3aa: ASGLASYEQY

v_gene: TRBV6-1
j_gene: TRBJ2-5
CDR3aa: ASSDDAGRGAETQY

v_gene: TRBV24-1
j_gene: TRBJ2-5
CDR3aa: ATSEFRTGGQETQY

v_gene: TRBV15
j_gene: TRBJ2-7
CDR3aa: ATSRVLGRGNEQY

v_gene: TRBV18
j_gene: TRBJ1-1
CDR3aa: ASSSLPPGQGSSTEAF

v_gene: TRBV3-1
j_gene: TRBJ2-3
CDR3aa: ASSDSTSGTQY

v_gene: TRBV6-1
j_gene: TRBJ2-5
CDR3aa: ASTKDRVQETQY

v_gene: TRBV20-1
j_gene: TRBJ2-1
CDR3aa: SARDASGRTQSFSYNEQF

v_gene: TRBV5-1
j_gene: TRBJ2-3
CDR3aa: ASSFHEGTDTQY

v_gene: TRBV15
j_gene: TRBJ2-1
CDR3aa: ATSRPGNNEQF

v_gene: TRBV5-1
j_gene: TRBJ1-2
CDR3aa: ASSWGDNTNYGYT

v_gene: TRBV5-1
j_gene: TRBJ2-5
CDR3aa: ASRPGASDTQY

v_gene: TRBV3-1
j_gene: TRBJ1-1
CDR3aa: ASSHGRTLGGEAF

v_gene: TRBV27
j_gene: TRBJ1-1
CDR3aa: ASRMGQGNTEAF

v_gene: TRBV7-6
j_gene: TRBJ2-3
CDR3aa: ASSPRPTDTQY

v_gene: TRBV7-7
j_gene: TRBJ2-5
CDR3aa: ASSRGTARETQY